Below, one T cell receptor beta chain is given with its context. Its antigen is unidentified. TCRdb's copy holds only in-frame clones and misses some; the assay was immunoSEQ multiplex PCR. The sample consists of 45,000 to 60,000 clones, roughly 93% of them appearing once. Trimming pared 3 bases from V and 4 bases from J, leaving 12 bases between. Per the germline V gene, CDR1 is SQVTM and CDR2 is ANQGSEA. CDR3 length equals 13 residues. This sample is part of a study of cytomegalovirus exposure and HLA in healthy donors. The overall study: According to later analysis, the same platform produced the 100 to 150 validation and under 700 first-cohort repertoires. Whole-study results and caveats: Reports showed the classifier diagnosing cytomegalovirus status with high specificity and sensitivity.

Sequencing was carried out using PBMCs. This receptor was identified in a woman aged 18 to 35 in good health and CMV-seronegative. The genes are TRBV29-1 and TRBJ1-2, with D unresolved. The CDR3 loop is CSVDYEGSYGYTF. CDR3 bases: TGCAGCGTTGATTATGAGGGCAGCTATGGCTACACCTTC.